Detailed here is one T cell receptor (beta chain). The method was immunoSEQ multiplex PCR; TCRdb's version includes in-frame clones alone and lacks a portion of them. The sample consists of 15,000 to 20,000 clones, under 80% of them appearing once. Treatment of the sample: randomized to nivolumab then ipilimumab (arm A) or the reverse (arm B). From thawed PBMCs, live CD3+CD8+ cells negative for CD19 and CD56 were sorted. The sample is drawn from a study of sequential checkpoint blockade in melanoma. About the study: Arm A got nivolumab then ipilimumab; arm B the reverse, 1:1. Both treatment sequences were followed by maintenance nivolumab.

The sequence derives from a human donor with melanoma. The material sequenced was CD8+ T cells sorted from blood (inferred from file names), taken from a patient given nivolumab and ipilimumab in sequence.

The CDR3: CASSLAGALYEQYF. CDR3 sequence (DNA): TGTGCCAGCAGCTTAGCGGGTGCCTTATACGAGCAGTACTTC. The rearrangement links TRBV5-4 to TRBJ2-7, with D perhaps matching TRBD2 (6 bases). The CDR3 runs 14 residues. V was clipped by 2 bases and J by 4 bases, with 13 bases between them. Germline V lookup: CDR1 SGHNT, CDR2 YYREEE (reference sequence).